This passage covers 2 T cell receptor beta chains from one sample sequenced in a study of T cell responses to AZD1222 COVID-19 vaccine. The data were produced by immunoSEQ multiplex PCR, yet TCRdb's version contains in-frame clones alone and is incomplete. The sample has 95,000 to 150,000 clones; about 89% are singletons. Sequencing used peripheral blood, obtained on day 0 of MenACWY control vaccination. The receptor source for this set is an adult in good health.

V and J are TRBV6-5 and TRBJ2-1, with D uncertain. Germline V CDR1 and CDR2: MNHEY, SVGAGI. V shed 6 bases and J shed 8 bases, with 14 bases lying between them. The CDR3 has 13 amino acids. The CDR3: CASSPTTSDEQFF. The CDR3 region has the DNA TGTGCCAGCAGCCCCACGACCTCGGATGAGCAGTTCTTC.

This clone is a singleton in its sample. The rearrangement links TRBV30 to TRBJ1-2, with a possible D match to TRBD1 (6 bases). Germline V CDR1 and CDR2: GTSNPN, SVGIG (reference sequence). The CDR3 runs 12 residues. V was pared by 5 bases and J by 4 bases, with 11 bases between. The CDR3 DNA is TGTGCCTGGGAGGGGGTGGGCTATGGCTACACCTTC. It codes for CAWEGVGYGYTF.